This T cell receptor beta chain was sequenced in a study of OX40 agonist ivuxolimab in advanced cancers. Deletions cut 0 bases from V and 2 bases from J, with 20 bases between. Germline CDR1 and CDR2: SGHVS and FNYEAQ. CDR3 size: 18 residues. Clones were read by immunoSEQ multiplex PCR, and TCRdb kept only the in-frame ones, dropping some. This sample yields under 85,000 clones, of which around 94% are seen a single time; around 10% belongs to the top ten. Here the sequenced sample was CD4+ or CD8+ T cells sorted from blood, taken in a trial of the OX40 agonist ivuxolimab. The chain uses TRBV7-6 and TRBJ2-7; no clear D gene. The TCR originated in an adult with an advanced solid tumor such as melanoma, head and neck, liver or kidney cancer. For the CDR3, the DNA is TGTGCCAGCAGCTTAGCCCCCTTTGGGGTCTCGGTACCCTACGAGCAGTACTTC. Translation: CASSLAPFGVSVPYEQYF.